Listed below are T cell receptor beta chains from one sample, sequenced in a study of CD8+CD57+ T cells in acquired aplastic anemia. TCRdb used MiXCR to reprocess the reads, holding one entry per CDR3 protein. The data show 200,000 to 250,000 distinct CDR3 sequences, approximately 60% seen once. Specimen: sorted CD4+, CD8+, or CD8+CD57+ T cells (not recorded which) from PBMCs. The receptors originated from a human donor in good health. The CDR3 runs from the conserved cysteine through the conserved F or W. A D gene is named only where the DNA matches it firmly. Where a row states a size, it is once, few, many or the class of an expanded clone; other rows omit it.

CASSQASPVDEQYF TGCGCCAGCAGCCAAGCTTCACCCGTGGACGAGCAGTACTTC TRBJ2-7 . TRBV4-1 .
CASSVIGTGETQYF TGTGCCAGCAGCGTAATAGGGACGGGAGAGACCCAGTACTTC TRBJ2-5 . TRBV9 once
CASKGLQETQYF TGTGCCAGCAAAGGACTCCAAGAGACCCAGTACTTC TRBJ2-5 . TRBV2 .
CSARDRIGTSGYTF TGCAGTGCTAGAGATCGCATAGGGACGAGTGGCTACACCTTC TRBJ1-2 . TRBV20-1 .
CASSVEPGVAYEQYF TGTGCCAGCAGCGTAGAGCCCGGAGTCGCCTACGAGCAGTACTTC TRBJ2-7 . TRBV11-3 .
CASSGASGTDTQYF TGTGCCAGCTCGGGTGCCTCAGGCACAGATACGCAGTATTTT TRBJ2-3 . TRBV6-4 many
CASSYAGGGTDTQYF TGTGCCAGCAGCTATGCAGGGGGAGGGACAGATACGCAGTATTTT TRBJ2-3 . TRBV7-2 .
CASSPGERGQPQHF TGCGCCAGCAGCCCAGGGGAGCGGGGCCAGCCCCAGCATTTT TRBJ1-5 . TRBV5-1 .
CASSQLAGDLDTQYF TGTGCCAGCAGCCAACTAGCGGGGGATTTAGATACGCAGTATTTT TRBJ2-3 TRBD2 TRBV7-8 .
CSAWDTDTQYF TGCAGTGCTTGGGACACAGATACGCAGTATTTT TRBJ2-3 . TRBV20-1 .
CATSAGTSDTGELFF TGTGCCACCAGTGCCGGGACTAGCGACACCGGGGAGCTGTTTTTT TRBJ2-2 TRBD2 TRBV24-1 .
CASSLAASFTEAFF TGTGCCAGCAGCTTAGCCGCCTCGTTCACTGAAGCTTTCTTT TRBJ1-1 . TRBV7-3 .
CARAGYEQYF TGTGCCAGAGCGGGTTACGAGCAGTACTTC TRBJ2-7 . TRBV2 .
CSAVPSGSGTGELFF TGCAGTGCCGTACCTAGCGGGAGCGGTACCGGGGAGCTGTTTTTT TRBJ2-2 TRBD2 TRBV20-1 .
CASSLESGTGGRARVQFF TGTGCCAGCAGCTTAGAGAGCGGGACTGGCGGGAGGGCCCGGGTGCAGTTCTTC TRBJ2-1 TRBD2 TRBV11-3 .
CASSQDTGPYGYTF TGCGCCAGCAGCCAAGACACAGGACCCTATGGCTACACCTTC TRBJ1-2 . TRBV4-1 many
CASSWPGTNEQFF TGCGCCAGCAGCTGGCCGGGAACCAATGAGCAGTTCTTC TRBJ2-1 . TRBV5-1 many
CAWSEWASTNEKLFF TGTGCCTGGAGTGAATGGGCATCGACTAATGAAAAACTGTTTTTT TRBJ1-4 . TRBV30 .
CSARLAGGSGEQYF TGCAGTGCTAGACTAGCGGGAGGAAGTGGCGAGCAGTACTTC TRBJ2-7 TRBD2 TRBV20-1 .
CASSLETGYNSPLHF TGTGCCAGCAGCCTCGAAACAGGGTATAATTCACCCCTCCACTTT TRBJ1-6 . TRBV7-8 .
CSAAGTDSYEQYF TGCAGCGCTGCCGGGACGGATTCCTACGAGCAGTACTTC TRBJ2-7 . TRBV29-1 .
CASSFEDVFNEQFF TGTGCCAGCAGTTTCGAGGACGTTTTCAATGAGCAGTTCTTC TRBJ2-1 . TRBV2 .
CSARQTGEAFF TGCAGTGCTAGACAGACAGGGGAAGCTTTCTTT TRBJ1-1 TRBD1 TRBV20-1 few
CASSQGTGIFSGNTIYF TGCGCCAGCAGCCAGGGGACAGGAATATTCTCTGGAAACACCATATATTTT TRBJ1-3 TRBD1 TRBV4-1 .
CASTLPGLAGSQFF TGTGCCAGCACCCTACCGGGACTAGCGGGGTCGCAGTTCTTC TRBJ2-1 TRBD2 TRBV5-6 .
CAISEYGTEAYEQYF TGTGCCATCAGTGAATACGGGACAGAGGCCTACGAGCAGTACTTC TRBJ2-7 TRBD1 TRBV10-3 .
CATSARTGYNEQFF TGTGCCACCAGTGCTAGGACAGGGTATAATGAGCAGTTCTTC TRBJ2-1 TRBD1 TRBV24-1 .
CASSFLAGGPEDNEQFF TGTGCCAGCAGCTTTCTAGCGGGGGGGCCCGAAGACAATGAGCAGTTCTTC TRBJ2-1 TRBD2 TRBV5-8 few
CASSQTQGYPYEQYF TGCGCCAGCAGCCAGACCCAGGGTTACCCCTACGAGCAGTACTTC TRBJ2-7 . TRBV10-1 .
CASKTLGVTEAFF TGTGCCAGTAAAACTCTAGGGGTGACTGAAGCTTTCTTT TRBJ1-1 . TRBV19 many
CASSGTGAGEQYF TGTGCCAGCAGCGGGACAGGGGCGGGCGAGCAATACTTC TRBJ2-7 TRBD1 TRBV2 .
CASVLTGGAPYEQYF TGTGCCAGCGTTCTTACAGGAGGGGCCCCCTACGAGCAGTACTTC TRBJ2-7 . TRBV6-2/TRBV6-3 few
CASSGRDSRVDEQYF TGTGCCAGCAGTGGCCGGGACTCGCGGGTCGACGAGCAGTACTTC TRBJ2-7 . TRBV2 .
CASGESGLAAEQCF TGCGCCAGCGGTGAGTCTGGCTTAGCGGCCGAGCAGTGCTTC TRBJ2-7 . TRBV10-1 .
CASSQERDSPPEQFF TGCGCCAGCAGCCAAGAACGGGACAGTCCCCCTGAGCAGTTCTTC TRBJ2-1 TRBD1 TRBV4-3 many
CASNTGSSYNERFF TGCGCCAGCAATACAGGGAGCTCCTACAATGAGCGGTTCTTC TRBJ2-1 . TRBV25-1 .
CSARGLALNEQFF TGCAGTGCTAGGGGACTAGCGTTAAATGAGCAGTTCTTC TRBJ2-1 TRBD2 TRBV20-1 .
CAISKEPNQPQHF TGTGCCATCAGTAAGGAACCGAATCAGCCCCAGCATTTT TRBJ1-5 . TRBV10-3 .
CASSDAGQVGYGYTF TGTGCCAGCAGTGACGCCGGACAGGTCGGCTATGGCTACACCTTC TRBJ1-2 TRBD1 TRBV6-5 many
CAGTLGGSLDEQYF TGTGCCGGCACCCTAGGCGGGAGTCTCGACGAGCAGTACTTC TRBJ2-7 TRBD2 TRBV7-2 .
CASSQDLGAFF TGTGCCAGCAGCCAAGATCTAGGGGCTTTCTTT TRBJ1-1 . TRBV4-2 many
CASNLDRVSSPLHF TGTGCCAGCAACCTGGACAGGGTTAGTTCACCCCTCCACTTT TRBJ1-6 TRBD1 TRBV5-5 few
CASSSDEQGYNNEQFF TGTGCCAGCAGCTCTGACGAGCAGGGTTACAACAATGAGCAGTTCTTC TRBJ2-1 . TRBV7-9 many
CAISAELGGSYYGYAF TGTGCCATCAGCGCTGAGTTGGGGGGCTCCTACTATGGCTACGCCTTC TRBJ1-2 . TRBV10-3 .
CASSMSDRGEQFF TGTGCCAGTAGTATGAGTGATCGGGGTGAGCAGTTCTTC TRBJ2-1 . TRBV19 .